The rows below give T cell receptor beta chains drawn from one sample of a study of blood T cells in healthy people across ages. TCRdb independently ran MiXCR on the 5' RACE reads; one entry per CDR3 protein. Among approximately 490,000 distinct CDR3 sequences listed, about 25% were seen once. The sample also formed part of further work on T cells of mothers and their children.

The specimen sequenced was blood. The source is a boy younger than 18 in good health. The CDR3 runs from the conserved cysteine through the conserved F or W.

J | V | CDR3
TRBJ2-1 | TRBV9 | CASSAQSYNEQFF
TRBJ2-1 | TRBV4-3 | CASSHQGGTYNEQFF
TRBJ2-4 | TRBV29-1 | CSVEGTSGETLTLSKNIQYF
TRBJ2-1 | TRBV5-1 | CASSLGISGGASYNEQFF
TRBJ2-1 | TRBV6-2/TRBV6-3 | CASSQDRSYNEQFF
TRBJ2-5 | TRBV20-1 | CSAVRVRQETQYF
TRBJ1-1 | TRBV23-1 | CASSRPTGEDTEAFF
TRBJ2-3 | TRBV29-1 | CSGTGITDTQYF
TRBJ2-7 | TRBV28 | CASYLVSPNRDSYEQYF
TRBJ2-7 | TRBV28 | CASRRWTGTDYEQYF
TRBJ2-6 | TRBV6-2/TRBV6-3 | CASSYNLRGSGANVLTF
TRBJ1-2 | TRBV3-1 | CASSPRGQGFFGYTF
TRBJ1-1 | TRBV7-2 | CASVRGWAGISTEAFF
TRBJ1-6 | TRBV28 | CASWDRGWDLALHF
TRBJ2-1 | TRBV23-1 | CASSLLRGNHYNEQFF
TRBJ2-5 | TRBV11-2 | CASSSLTGRGETQYF
TRBJ2-7 | TRBV11-1 | CASSLAEGTGFEQYF
TRBJ2-7 | TRBV5-1 | CASSLLATPVLYEQYF
TRBJ2-4 | TRBV21-1 | CAIRGAGKNIQYF
TRBJ1-4 | TRBV6-1 | CASIGGLTNEKLFF
TRBJ2-3 | TRBV27 | CASSGTGEASTQYF
TRBJ2-1 | TRBV5-1 | CASSFGGFASYEQFF
TRBJ1-2 | TRBV29-1 | CSVESPSVWGYTF
TRBJ1-2 | TRBV18 | CASSPGQGAPDYGYTF
TRBJ2-5 | TRBV20-1 | CSALFTGGIETQYF
NA | TRBV7-2 | CASSLGRSAASPSTYEQYF
TRBJ2-1 | TRBV4-2 | CASSQDASNEQFF
TRBJ2-7 | TRBV4-2 | CASSQDLTSGSYEQYF
TRBJ1-5 | TRBV12-3/TRBV12-4 | CASSLGVGGINQPQHF
TRBJ1-1 | TRBV4-3 | CASSQEWEGLNTEAFF
TRBJ2-1 | TRBV7-2 | CASTPNRNEQFF
TRBJ1-5 | TRBV28 | CASIRGARNQPQHF
TRBJ2-3 | TRBV7-2 | CASRRTGSSDTQYF
TRBJ1-6 | TRBV7-2 | CASSGSGTNNSPLHF
TRBJ2-5 | TRBV7-2 | CASSLRYGASGYQETQYF
TRBJ1-6 | TRBV29-1 | CSVAFGGKNSPLHF
TRBJ1-5 | TRBV28 | CASSRQGPYQPQHF
TRBJ2-7 | TRBV28 | CASSTPSGQSYEQYF
TRBJ1-1 | TRBV6-5 | CASRRAGQGATEAFF
TRBJ2-1 | TRBV29-1 | CSVESEIAGNEQFF
TRBJ2-2 | TRBV28 | CASSSSRELFF
TRBJ2-1 | TRBV5-1 | CASRQLGTGWNEQFF
TRBJ1-2 | TRBV7-9 | CASRQGADGYTF
TRBJ1-6 | TRBV20-1 | CSARTKTVGYNSPLHF
TRBJ1-2 | TRBV4-3 | CASSHLDSFEGYTF
NA | TRBV7-2 | CASRSAGQQYF
TRBJ1-4 | TRBV6-5 | CASGYSQGSNEKLFF
TRBJ2-4 | TRBV6-6 | CAGRSGGGLAKNIQYF
TRBJ2-1 | TRBV4-3 | CASSQGTGVGYNEQFF
TRBJ2-4 | TRBV6-6 | CASSYRKTGSIAKNIQYF
TRBJ2-2 | TRBV7-8 | CASSLRAGTNTGELFF
NA | TRBV29-1 | CSVVGPYEQYF
TRBJ2-5 | TRBV4-3 | CASSQDRAGSKETQYF
TRBJ2-3 | TRBV20-1 | CSARDPIRAFHSDTQYF
TRBJ2-1 | TRBV5-1 | CASSSSGRAGDEQFF
TRBJ2-1 | TRBV7-8 | CASSPPRGEDGANEQFF
TRBJ2-5 | TRBV21-1 | CASSKVRRGTQETQYF
TRBJ1-4 | TRBV7-8 | CASSFSGRTNEKLFF
TRBJ2-5 | TRBV4-3 | CASSQMGNKETQYF
TRBJ2-3 | TRBV29-1 | CSVGGAGRTDTQYF